These 6 T cell receptor beta chains were sequenced from one sample in a study of cytomegalovirus exposure and HLA in healthy donors (dated 2017 in TCRdb). The method behind the library was the immunoSEQ multiplex PCR assay. A mixture of 60 forward primers for TCR Vbeta segments and 13 reverse primers for TCR Jbeta segments was used in the multiplex PCR. TCRdb limited this immuneACCESS table to in-frame rearrangements with V and J called. A share of clones is missing; checked studies link under half to unresolved V genes, and the rest is unexplained. For this sample, the table gives around 31,000 clones. The top ten clones comprise around 5% of the sample. Sequenced sample: PBMCs. Source of these receptors: a female donor in good health and CMV-seronegative.

The chain uses TRBV7-9 and TRBJ1-1; TRBD1 agrees at 11 bases. The CDR3 is made up of 17 amino acids. V lost 1 base, J lost 5 bases, and 9 bases stayed unmatched. Per germline, CDR1 SEHNR and CDR2 FQNEAQ (reference sequence). The CDR3 here is CASSLGVGDRGGTEAFF. CDR3 in DNA: TGTGCCAGCAGCTTAGGGGTCGGGGACAGGGGGGGAACTGAAGCTTTCTTT.

The chain links TRBV4-2 to TRBJ2-2; TRBD2 matches at 8 bases. Unmatched junction bases numbered 7, after V lost 0 bases and J lost 4 bases. The CDR3 totals 17 residues. Germline-derived CDR1 and CDR2 are LGHNA and YNFKEQ. CDR3 sequence (DNA): TGTGCCAGCAGCCAAGATTGGTCGGGGGGGATCACCGGGGAGCTGTTTTTT. Amino acid sequence: CASSQDWSGGITGELFF.

This sequence joins TRBV9 and TRBJ1-1; D uncertain. The CDR3 consists of 14 residues. Trimming stripped 0 bases from V and 1 base from J, with 7 bases between. The germline V gene has CDR1 SGDLS and CDR2 YYNGEE. The CDR3 nucleotides read TGTGCCAGCAGCGTAGGTCCGGGGAACACTGAAGCTTTCTTT. Translation gives CASSVGPGNTEAFF. The variable domain in full, with the rest retrieved from reference TRBV9 and TRBJ1-1, is DSGVTQTPKHLITATGQRVTLRCSPRSGDLSVYWYQQSLDQGLQFLIQYYNGEERAKGNILERFSAQQFPDLHSELNLSSLELGDSALYFCASSVGPGNTEAFFGQGTRLTVV.

This chain uses TRBV4-1 with TRBJ2-1, with 8 nucleotides matching TRBD2. This CDR3 comprises 15 residues. V trimming: 1 base; J trimming: 6 bases; junction bases outside the gene matches: 5. CDR1 and CDR2 from the germline V gene are MGHRA and YSYEKL. The CDR3 loop reads CASSQARGGSNEQFF. As DNA, the CDR3 is TGCGCCAGCAGCCAAGCTCGGGGGGGGTCCAATGAGCAGTTCTTC.

The gene calls are TRBV7-2 and TRBJ1-1, with D possibly matching TRBD1 (5 bases). Trimming stripped 3 bases from V and 5 bases from J, with 10 bases between. The CDR3 is 13 amino acids. Germline lookup yields CDR1 SGHTA and CDR2 FQGNSA. The CDR3 DNA reads as TGTGCCAGCAGCTTGCGACAGCCGACTGAAGCTTTCTTT. Encoded protein: CASSLRQPTEAFF.

The CDR3, as DNA: TGTGCCAGCAGCCAGGGGGGACAGGGGGCGCGCGCTGAAGCTTTCTTT. Its translation: CASSQGGQGARAEAFF. This chain joins TRBV4-2 and TRBJ1-1, with TRBD1 identical over 12 bases. Germline lookup yields CDR1 LGHNA and CDR2 YNFKEQ. There are 16 residues in the CDR3. Trimming cost V 3 bases and J 6 bases; bases outside gene matches: 8.